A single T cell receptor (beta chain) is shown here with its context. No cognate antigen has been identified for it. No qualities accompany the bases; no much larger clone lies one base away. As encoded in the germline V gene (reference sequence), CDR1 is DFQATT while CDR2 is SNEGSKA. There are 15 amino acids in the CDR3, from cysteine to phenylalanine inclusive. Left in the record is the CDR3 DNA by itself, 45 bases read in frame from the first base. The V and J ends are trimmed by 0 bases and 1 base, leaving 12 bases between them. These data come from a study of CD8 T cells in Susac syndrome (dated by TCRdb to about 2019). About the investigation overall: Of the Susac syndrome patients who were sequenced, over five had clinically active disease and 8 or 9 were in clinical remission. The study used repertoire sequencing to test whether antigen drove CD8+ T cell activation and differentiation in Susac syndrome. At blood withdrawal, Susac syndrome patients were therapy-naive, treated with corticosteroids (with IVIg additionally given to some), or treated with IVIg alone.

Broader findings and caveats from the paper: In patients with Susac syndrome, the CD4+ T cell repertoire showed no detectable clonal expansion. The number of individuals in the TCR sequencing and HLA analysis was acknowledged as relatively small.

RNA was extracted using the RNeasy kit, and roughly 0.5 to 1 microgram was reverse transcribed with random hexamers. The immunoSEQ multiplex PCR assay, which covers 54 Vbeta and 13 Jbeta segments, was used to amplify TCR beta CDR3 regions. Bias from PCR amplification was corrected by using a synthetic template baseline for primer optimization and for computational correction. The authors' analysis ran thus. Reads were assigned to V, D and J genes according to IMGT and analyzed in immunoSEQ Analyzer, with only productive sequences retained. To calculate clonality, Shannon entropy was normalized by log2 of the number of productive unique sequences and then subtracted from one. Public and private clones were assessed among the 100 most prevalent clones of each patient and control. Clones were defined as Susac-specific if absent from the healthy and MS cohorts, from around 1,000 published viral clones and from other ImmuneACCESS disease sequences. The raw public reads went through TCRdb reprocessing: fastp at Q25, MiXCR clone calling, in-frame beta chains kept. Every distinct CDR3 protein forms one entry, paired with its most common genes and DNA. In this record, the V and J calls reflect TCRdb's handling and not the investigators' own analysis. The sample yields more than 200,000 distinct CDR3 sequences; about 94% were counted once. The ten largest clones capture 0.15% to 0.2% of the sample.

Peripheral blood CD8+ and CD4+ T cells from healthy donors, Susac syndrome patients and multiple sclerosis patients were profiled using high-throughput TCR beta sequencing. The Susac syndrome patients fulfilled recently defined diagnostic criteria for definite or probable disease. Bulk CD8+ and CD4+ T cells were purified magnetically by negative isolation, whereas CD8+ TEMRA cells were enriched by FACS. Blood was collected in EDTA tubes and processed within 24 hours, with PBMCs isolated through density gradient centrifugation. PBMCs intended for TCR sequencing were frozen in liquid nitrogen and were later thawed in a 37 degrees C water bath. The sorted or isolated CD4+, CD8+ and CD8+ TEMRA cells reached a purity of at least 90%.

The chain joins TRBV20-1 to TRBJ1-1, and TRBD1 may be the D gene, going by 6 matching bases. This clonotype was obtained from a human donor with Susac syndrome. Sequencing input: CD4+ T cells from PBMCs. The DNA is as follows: TGCAGTGCTAGAGATCTGGGGGCGGCGAACACTGAAGCTTTCTTT. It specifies CSARDLGAANTEAFF.